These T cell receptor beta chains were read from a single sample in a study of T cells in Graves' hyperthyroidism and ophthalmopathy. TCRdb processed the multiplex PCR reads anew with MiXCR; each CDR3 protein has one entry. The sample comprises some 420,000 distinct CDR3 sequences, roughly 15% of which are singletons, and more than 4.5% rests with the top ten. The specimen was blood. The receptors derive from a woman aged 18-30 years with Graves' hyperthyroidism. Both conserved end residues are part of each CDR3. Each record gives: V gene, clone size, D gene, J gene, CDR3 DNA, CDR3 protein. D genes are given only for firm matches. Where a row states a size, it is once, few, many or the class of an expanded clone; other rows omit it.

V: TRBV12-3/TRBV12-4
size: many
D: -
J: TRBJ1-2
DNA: TGTGCCAGCAGTTCCGGGTTAGGAGGGGCCGGAGCTAACTATGGCTACACCTTC
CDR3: CASSSGLGGAGANYGYTF

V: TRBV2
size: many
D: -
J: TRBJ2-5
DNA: TGTGCCAGCAGTTTCCAAGAGGGGGGGGGACAACAAGAGACCCAGTACTTC
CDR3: CASSFQEGGGQQETQYF

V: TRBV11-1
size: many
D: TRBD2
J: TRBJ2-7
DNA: TGTGCCAGCAGCAACCCACTAGCGGGCGTTCGGAACGAGCAGTACTTC
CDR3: CASSNPLAGVRNEQYF

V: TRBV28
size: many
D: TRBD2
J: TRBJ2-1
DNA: TGTGCCAGCAGGGGGACTAGCGTGTTAAGCTCCTACAATGAGCAGTTCTTC
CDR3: CASRGTSVLSSYNEQFF

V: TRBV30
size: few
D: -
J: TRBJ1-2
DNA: TGTGCCTGGAGTGCTGCCCCAGGATTCGGGGGCTACACCTTC
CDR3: CAWSAAPGFGGYTF

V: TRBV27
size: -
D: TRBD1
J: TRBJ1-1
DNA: TGTGCCAGCAGTCCCGGAGGGGGGGACAGAATGAACACTGAAGCTTTCTTT
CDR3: CASSPGGGDRMNTEAFF

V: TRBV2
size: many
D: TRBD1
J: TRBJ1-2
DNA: TGTGCCTGCGGGACAGGGCGACCTTACGGCTACACCTTC
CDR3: CACGTGRPYGYTF

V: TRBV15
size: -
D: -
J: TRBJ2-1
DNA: TGTGCCACCAGCAGAGATTGGGGTGAAATCTACAATGAGCAGTTCTTC
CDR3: CATSRDWGEIYNEQFF

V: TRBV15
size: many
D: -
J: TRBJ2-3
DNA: TGTGCCACCAGCAAAGACAGAACCATAGATACGCAGTATTTT
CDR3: CATSKDRTIDTQYF

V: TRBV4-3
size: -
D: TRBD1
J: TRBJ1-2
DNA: TGCGCCAGCAGGGGGACAGGGGGTAATGGCTACACCTTC
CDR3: CASRGTGGNGYTF

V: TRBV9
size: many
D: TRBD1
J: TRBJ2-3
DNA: TGTGCCAGCAGCGTAGGGCAGGGGGCCGCAGATACGCAGTATTTT
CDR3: CASSVGQGAADTQYF

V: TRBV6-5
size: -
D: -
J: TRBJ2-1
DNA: TGTGCCAGCAGTTACCCAGGACTCAATGAGCAGTTCTTC
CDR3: CASSYPGLNEQFF

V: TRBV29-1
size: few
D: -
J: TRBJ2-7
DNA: TGCAGCGTAATCCAGGATCTCTACGAGCAGTACTTC
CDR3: CSVIQDLYEQYF

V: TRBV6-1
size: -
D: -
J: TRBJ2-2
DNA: TGTGCCAGCAGTGAAGGCCAAGGTTACGGGGAGCTGTTTTTT
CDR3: CASSEGQGYGELFF

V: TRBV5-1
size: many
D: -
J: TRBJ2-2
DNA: TGCGCCAGCAGCTTGCGCGGGGAGCTGTTTTTT
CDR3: CASSLRGELFF

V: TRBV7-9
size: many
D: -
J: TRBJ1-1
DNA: TGTGCCAGCAGCCCATGGACCGGTGCCAACACTGAAGCTTTCTTT
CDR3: CASSPWTGANTEAFF

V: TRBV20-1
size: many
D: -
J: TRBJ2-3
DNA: TGCAGTGCCGATCGGCTCGAGGTTACAGATACGCAGTATTTT
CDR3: CSADRLEVTDTQYF

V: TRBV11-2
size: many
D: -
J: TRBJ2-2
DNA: TGTGCCAGCAGCTTATGGTCGGCCGCGAACACCGGGGAGCTGTTTTTT
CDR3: CASSLWSAANTGELFF

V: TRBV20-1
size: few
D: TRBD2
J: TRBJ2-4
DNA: TGCAGTGCTTCCGAGGGACTAGTCGTCAAAAACATTCAGTACTTC
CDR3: CSASEGLVVKNIQYF

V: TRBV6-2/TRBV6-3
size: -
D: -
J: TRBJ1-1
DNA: TGTGCCAGCAGTCCGCGGGGGGCTGAAGCTTTCTTT
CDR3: CASSPRGAEAFF

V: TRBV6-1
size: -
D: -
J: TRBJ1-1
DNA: TGTGCCAGCCTCCCGATCGGGGGAAAGAACACTGAAGCTTTCTTT
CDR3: CASLPIGGKNTEAFF

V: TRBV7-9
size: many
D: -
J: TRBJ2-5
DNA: TGTGCCAGCAGCTTAAGTAGGCTGGCCGAGACCCAGTACTTC
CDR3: CASSLSRLAETQYF

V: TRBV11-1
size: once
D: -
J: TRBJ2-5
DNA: TGTGCCAGCAGCTTAGGGCTAGCGGGGACAGGAAAGACCCAGTACTTC
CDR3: CASSLGLAGTGKTQYF

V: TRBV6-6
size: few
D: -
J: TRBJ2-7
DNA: TGTGCCAGCAGTTACGGGGACTGGAAAGACGAGCAGTACTTC
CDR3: CASSYGDWKDEQYF

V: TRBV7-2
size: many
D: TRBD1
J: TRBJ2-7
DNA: TGTGCCAGCAGCAGACAGGGTAGGGGTTTTGGGTACGAGCAGTACTTC
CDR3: CASSRQGRGFGYEQYF

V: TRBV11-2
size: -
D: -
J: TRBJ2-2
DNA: TGTGCCAGTAAAAGAACCGGGACCCCTACACTAGGGGTTTTCACCGGGGAGCTGTTTTTT
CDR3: CASKRTGTPTLGVFTGELFF

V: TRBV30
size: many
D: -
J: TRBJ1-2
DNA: TGTGCCTGGGGAGTGGGGTATGGCTACACCTTC
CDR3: CAWGVGYGYTF

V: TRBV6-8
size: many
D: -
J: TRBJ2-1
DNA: TGTGCCAGCACCCGGGTGGACGGGAGAACTTCCTACAATGAGCAGTTCTTC
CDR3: CASTRVDGRTSYNEQFF

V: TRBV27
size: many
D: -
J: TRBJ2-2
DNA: TGTGCCAGCAGACCTTCATCCGGGGAGCTGTTTTTT
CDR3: CASRPSSGELFF